The rows below give T cell receptor beta chains drawn from one sample of a study of shared clonotypes between healthy human individuals. Repertoires were generated with immunoSEQ multiplex PCR, while TCRdb's copy carries only in-frame clones and drops some. The sample contains 950,000 to 1,100,000 clones, around 74% of which appear only once. Sample: memory CD4+ T cells sorted from blood. The receptors derive from a man aged 18-30 years in good health. The CDR3 runs from the conserved cysteine through the conserved F or W. The D gene is left open where the match is weak. Some rows mark clone size as missing; the rest say once, few, many or name a class of expanded clone.

>TRBV11-2|TRBJ1-6|NA|NA
CASSLNPGRLSSPLHF
TGTGCCAGCAGCTTAAACCCGGGACGTTTATCTTCACCCCTCCACTTT
>TRBV4-3|TRBJ2-1|NA|NA
CASSQDLLVYEQFF
TGCGCCAGCAGCCAAGATCTTCTGGTTTATGAGCAGTTCTTC
>TRBV6-1|TRBJ1-6|NA|TRBD1
CASREGALNSPLHF
TGTGCCAGCCGGGAGGGGGCTCTTAATTCACCCCTCCACTTT
>TRBV7-9|TRBJ1-6|once|NA
CASSQVGRNNSPLHF
TGTGCCAGCAGCCAAGTAGGGCGGAATAATTCACCCCTCCACTTT
>TRBV19|TRBJ1-4|NA|NA
CATTGTGAVRTKLFF
TGTGCCACCACCGGAACGGGGGCAGTCCGGACGAAACTGTTTTTT
>TRBV15|TRBJ2-3|NA|TRBD2
CATSREAGVVQDTQYF
TGTGCCACCAGCAGAGAAGCGGGAGTAGTGCAAGATACGCAGTATTTT
>TRBV2|TRBJ2-5|NA|NA
CASSLQGETQYF
TGTGCCAGCAGTCTCCAAGGGGAGACCCAGTACTTC
>TRBV5-1|TRBJ2-2|NA|TRBD2
CASSGLGLDGNGELFF
TGCGCCAGCAGTGGCTTGGGACTAGACGGTAACGGGGAGCTGTTTTTT
>TRBV2|TRBJ1-6|NA|NA
CASSEVFPPLHF
TGTGCCAGCAGTGAAGTTTTCCCACCCCTCCACTTT
>TRBV21-1|TRBJ2-1|NA|NA
CASSKVPAGLPFF
TGTGCCAGCAGCAAAGTGCCTGCTGGGTTACCGTTCTTC
>TRBV4-1|TRBJ1-5|NA|NA
CASSQDPTFNNQPQHF
TGCGCCAGCAGCCAAGACCCGACGTTTAACAATCAGCCCCAGCATTTT
>TRBV2|TRBJ1-2|once|TRBD1
CASRGTVNYGYTF
TGTGCCAGCAGAGGGACAGTCAACTATGGCTACACCTTC
>TRBV7-9|TRBJ1-1|NA|NA
CASSKEGPHTEAFF
TGTGCCAGCAGCAAAGAGGGACCGCACACTGAAGCTTTCTTT
>TRBV7-2|TRBJ1-2|NA|NA
CASSSNRAVRGYTF
TGTGCCAGCAGCTCGAACAGGGCGGTTAGGGGCTACACCTTC
>TRBV19|TRBJ2-1|NA|TRBD1
CASTETGKLREYNEQFF
TGTGCCAGTACCGAGACAGGGAAGCTCAGGGAATACAATGAGCAGTTCTTC
>TRBV5-1|TRBJ2-3|NA|TRBD2
CASSLVASGPPDTQYF
TGCGCCAGCAGCTTGGTCGCTAGCGGGCCCCCAGATACGCAGTATTTT
>TRBV6-1|TRBJ2-2|NA|NA
CASNFAGANTGELFF
TGTGCCAGCAATTTTGCGGGGGCCAACACCGGGGAGCTGTTTTTT
>TRBV29-1|TRBJ2-7|NA|TRBD1
CSAGQGSYEQYF
TGCAGCGCGGGACAGGGCTCCTACGAGCAGTACTTC
>TRBV7-2|TRBJ2-3|once|TRBD2
CAGSLGLEVTQYF
TGTGCCGGCAGCTTAGGACTAGAGGTTACGCAGTATTTT
>TRBV30|TRBJ2-3|many|NA
CAWSQRVRTDTQYF
TGTGCCTGGAGTCAGCGGGTTAGAACAGATACGCAGTATTTT
>TRBV5-1|TRBJ2-7|many|TRBD1
CASSSRQGESYEQYF
TGCGCCAGCAGCTCCCGACAGGGCGAATCCTACGAGCAGTACTTC
>TRBV5-4|TRBJ2-1|NA|TRBD2
CASSISRTSPGEQFF
TGTGCCAGCAGCATCTCTAGGACTAGCCCTGGTGAGCAGTTCTTC
>TRBV25-1|TRBJ1-5|NA|TRBD1
CASSDGTGGRNQPQHF
TGTGCCAGCAGTGATGGGACAGGGGGCCGCAATCAGCCCCAGCATTTT
>TRBV19|TRBJ1-5|NA|NA
CASSTRVGSINQPQHF
TGTGCCAGTAGTACCCGGGTGGGTTCGATCAATCAGCCCCAGCATTTT
>TRBV19|TRBJ2-2|NA|NA
CASSIDRSTGELFF
TGTGCCAGTAGTATAGATCGGAGCACCGGGGAGCTGTTTTTT
>TRBV6-1|TRBJ1-5|many|NA
CASSELRSGRGHF
TGTGCCAGCAGTGAGCTGCGCTCCGGGCGAGGGCATTTT
>TRBV6-5|TRBJ1-4|NA|NA
CASSPDPWGKLFF
TGTGCCAGCAGCCCAGACCCGTGGGGAAAACTGTTTTTT
>TRBV5-1|TRBJ2-5|NA|NA
CASSLSLGGWETQYF
TGCGCCAGCAGCTTGTCCCTGGGGGGTTGGGAGACCCAGTACTTC
>TRBV6-6|TRBJ2-3|NA|NA
CASVQSTDTQYF
TGTGCCAGCGTACAAAGCACAGATACGCAGTATTTT
>TRBV28|TRBJ1-3|NA|NA
CASSLSLTPSGSNTIYF
TGTGCCAGCAGTTTATCTTTGACCCCTTCCGGATCAAACACCATATATTTT
>TRBV30|TRBJ2-3|NA|TRBD2
CAWSGVAGTTDTQYF
TGTGCCTGGAGTGGAGTAGCGGGAACCACAGATACGCAGTATTTT
>TRBV2|TRBJ1-2|NA|NA
CASSEVWQGRYGYTF
TGTGCCAGCAGTGAGGTTTGGCAGGGTCGCTATGGCTACACCTTC
>TRBV5-1|TRBJ2-7|NA|TRBD2
CASSLVLAGGLVAEQYF
TGCGCCAGCAGCTTGGTACTAGCGGGGGGGCTGGTTGCCGAGCAGTACTTC
>TRBV28|TRBJ1-1|few|NA
CASSLGRETEAFF
TGTGCCAGCAGTTTAGGTAGGGAGACTGAAGCTTTCTTT
>TRBV20-1|TRBJ2-7|NA|NA
CSAAGNEQYF
TGCAGTGCCGCGGGGAACGAGCAGTACTTC